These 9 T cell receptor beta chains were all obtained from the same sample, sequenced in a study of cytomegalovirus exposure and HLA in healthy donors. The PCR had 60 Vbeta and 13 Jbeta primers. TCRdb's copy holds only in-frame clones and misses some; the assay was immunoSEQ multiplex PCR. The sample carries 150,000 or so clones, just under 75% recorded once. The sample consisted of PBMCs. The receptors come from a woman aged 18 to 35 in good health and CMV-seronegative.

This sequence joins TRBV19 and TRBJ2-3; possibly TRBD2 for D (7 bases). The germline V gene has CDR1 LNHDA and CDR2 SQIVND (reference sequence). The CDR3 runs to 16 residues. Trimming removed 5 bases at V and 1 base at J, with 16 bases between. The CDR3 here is CASSPLTGGRTDTQYF. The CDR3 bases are TGTGCCAGTAGTCCTTTGACCGGGGGGCGCACAGATACGCAGTATTTT.

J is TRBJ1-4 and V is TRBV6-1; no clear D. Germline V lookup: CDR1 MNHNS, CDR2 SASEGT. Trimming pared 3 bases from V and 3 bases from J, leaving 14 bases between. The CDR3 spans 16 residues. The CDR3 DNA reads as TGTGCCAGCAGTGACGCCGGGGTCAGACCTAATGAAAAACTGTTTTTT. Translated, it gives CASSDAGVRPNEKLFF.

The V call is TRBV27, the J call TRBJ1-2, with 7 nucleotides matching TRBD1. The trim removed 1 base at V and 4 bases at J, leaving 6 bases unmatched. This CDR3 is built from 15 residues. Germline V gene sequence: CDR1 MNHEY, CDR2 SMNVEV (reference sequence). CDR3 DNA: TGTGCCAGCAGTTTATGGGCAGGGGGATCCTATGGCTACACCTTC. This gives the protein CASSLWAGGSYGYTF.

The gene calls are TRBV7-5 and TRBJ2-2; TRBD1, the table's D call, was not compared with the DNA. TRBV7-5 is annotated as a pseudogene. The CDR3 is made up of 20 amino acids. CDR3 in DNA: TGTGTCAGAAGCTTACCACGTTCTCCCGGGACAGGTTCGAACACCGGGGAGCTGTTTTTT. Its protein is CVRSLPRSPGTGSNTGELFF.

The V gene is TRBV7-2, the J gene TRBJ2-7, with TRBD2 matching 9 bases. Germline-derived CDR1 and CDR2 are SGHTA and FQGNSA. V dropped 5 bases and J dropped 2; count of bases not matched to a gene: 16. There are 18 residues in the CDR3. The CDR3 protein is CASSLIGTGSGGTYEQYF. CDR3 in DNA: TGTGCCAGCAGCCTCATCGGCACGGGGAGCGGGGGGACCTACGAGCAGTACTTC.

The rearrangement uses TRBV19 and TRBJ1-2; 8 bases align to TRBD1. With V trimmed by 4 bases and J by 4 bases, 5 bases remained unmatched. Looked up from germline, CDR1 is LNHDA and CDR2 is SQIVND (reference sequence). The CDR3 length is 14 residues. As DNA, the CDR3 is TGTGCCAGTAGTACGCAGGGGGCCCTCTATGGCTACACCTTC. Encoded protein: CASSTQGALYGYTF.

This chain's CDR3 is CASSRRGSGGPGDTQYF. CDR3 coding DNA: TGTGCCAGCAGCCGCCGGGGAAGCGGGGGGCCGGGGGATACGCAGTATTTT. The chain combines TRBV7-9 with TRBJ2-3, with TRBD2 identical over 9 bases. The CDR3 is 17 amino acids. V lost 5 bases to trimming and J lost 6 bases; unmatched junction nucleotides: 15. Per germline, CDR1 SEHNR and CDR2 FQNEAQ (reference sequence). The full variable domain, in which reference TRBV7-9 and TRBJ2-3 provide the parts outside the CDR3, is DTGVSQNPRHKITKRGQNVTFRCDPISEHNRLYWYRQTLGQGPEFLTYFQNEAQLEKSRLLSDRFSAERPKGSFSTLEIQRTEQGDSAMYLCASSRRGSGGPGDTQYFGPGTRLTVL.

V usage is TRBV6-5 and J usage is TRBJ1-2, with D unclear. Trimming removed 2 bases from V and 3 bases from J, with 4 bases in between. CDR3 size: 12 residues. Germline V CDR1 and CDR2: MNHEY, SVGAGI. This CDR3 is CASSYGDYGYTF. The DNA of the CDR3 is TGTGCCAGCAGTTACGGAGACTATGGCTACACCTTC.

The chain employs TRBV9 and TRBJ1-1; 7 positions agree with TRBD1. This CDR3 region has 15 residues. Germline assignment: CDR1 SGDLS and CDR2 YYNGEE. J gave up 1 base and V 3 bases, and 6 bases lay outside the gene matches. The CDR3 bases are TGTGCCAGCAGCGGGACAGGTGGCCAGAACACTGAAGCTTTCTTT. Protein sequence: CASSGTGGQNTEAFF.